These 18 T cell receptor beta chains were sequenced from one sample in a study of early T cells in non-severe SARS-CoV-2 infection. MiXCR, applied by TCRdb to the 5' RACE reads, yields one record per CDR3 protein. The sample lists more than 75,000 distinct CDR3 sequences, roughly 13% occurring once. Source material: whole blood. These receptors were taken from an adult who was a healthcare worker with PCR-confirmed SARS-CoV-2 infection or an uninfected control (not recorded which).

Of note for this clonotype: The junction does not match germline at one end; this may be a read error. The chain links TRBV25-1 to TRBJ2-5, with 10 bases aligning to TRBD2. There are 14 residues in the CDR3. Germline values: CDR1 MGHDK, CDR2 SYGVNS. Here the CDR3 DNA reads TGTGCCGGCAGTGATCTAGCGGGAGTCGAGACCCAGTACTTC. Amino acid sequence: CAGSDLAGVETQYF.

Of note for this clonotype: A read error may be the cause here, since a much bigger clone is one base away. The rearrangement links TRBV12-3 or TRBV12-4 to TRBJ1-5; D gene ambiguous. This CDR3 spans 13 amino acids. The chain's CDR3 is CGSSFSSNQPQHF. CDR3 nucleotide sequence: TGTGGCAGCAGTTTTAGTAGCAATCAGCCCCAGCATTTT.

CDR3 DNA: TGTGCCAGCAGCTCGCCGGGACAGGGAACATATGAGCAGTTCTTC. The encoded protein is CASSSPGQGTYEQFF. V usage is TRBV5-5 and J usage is TRBJ2-1; 9 nucleotides match TRBD1. The CDR3 has 15 residues. Germline V gene lookup returns CDR1 SGHKS and CDR2 YYEKEE (reference sequence). Losses at the gene ends were 3 bases for V and 8 bases for J; bases not matched to a gene: 9.

There are a few counts of this clonotype. V gene TRBV3-1 combines with J gene TRBJ1-4; D not certain. This CDR3 is 18 amino acids long. Trimming pared 3 bases from V and 6 bases from J, leaving 23 bases between. CDR1 is LGHDT, CDR2 YNNKEL, per germline (reference sequence). The CDR3 DNA sequence: TGTGCCAGCAGCCAGGACCAAACAGTTGTTCCCATCGATGAAAAACTGTTTTTT. Protein product: CASSQDQTVVPIDEKLFF.

V gene TRBV7-9 combines with J gene TRBJ1-1, with no clear D. There are 12 residues in the CDR3. Germline assignment: CDR1 SEHNR and CDR2 FQNEAQ (reference sequence). Trimming removed 1 base from V and 8 bases from J, with 8 bases in between. The CDR3 protein is CASSLEEWEAFF. The CDR3, as DNA: TGTGCCAGCAGCTTAGAGGAGTGGGAAGCTTTCTTT.

J is TRBJ2-2 and V is TRBV9; D may be TRBD1 (6 bases). The V gene's germline CDR1 is SGDLS and CDR2 YYNGEE. Between the trimmed V and J ends, which lost 0 bases and 3 bases, there was a span of 9 bases. The CDR3 is made up of 15 amino acids. CDR3 region: CASSVVGADTGELFF. The CDR3 DNA is TGTGCCAGCAGCGTAGTGGGGGCCGACACCGGGGAGCTGTTTTTT.

The table lists this clonotype with many counts. The junction departs from germline at one end; a sequencing error may be responsible. The V gene is TRBV4-1, the J gene TRBJ1-1; 7 positions agree with TRBD1. The CDR3 sequence is 20 residues long. The germline CDR1 and CDR2 sequences are MGHRA and YSYEKL. The CDR3 sequence is CASSQAKLGTGVRPNPEAFF. The CDR3 bases are TGCGCCAGCAGCCAAGCCAAGCTGGGTACAGGGGTCCGCCCGAACCCTGAAGCTTTCTTT.

This clonotype has a handful of counts. The gene calls are TRBV28 and TRBJ1-2; TRBD1 aligns across 7 bases. The germline V gene encodes CDR1 MDHEN and CDR2 SYDVKM. This CDR3 is built from 13 residues. V lost 2 bases to trimming and J lost 8 bases; unmatched junction nucleotides: 5. CDR3 region: CASSLRGRWGYTF. The CDR3 DNA reads as TGTGCCAGCAGTTTAAGGGGGCGCTGGGGCTACACCTTC.

This clonotype has only a few counts. V and J are TRBV2 and TRBJ1-1, with D unclear. CDR1 SNHLY and CDR2 FYNNEI come from the germline V gene. Trimming removed 0 bases from V and 0 bases from J, with 2 bases in between. The CDR3 extends over 13 amino acids. As DNA, the CDR3 is TGTGCCAGCAGTGAAGCGGTGAACACTGAAGCTTTCTTT. Encoded protein: CASSEAVNTEAFF.

This clonotype occurred a few times. The chain is built from TRBV28 and TRBJ2-7; 8 positions match TRBD1. Trimming at V came to 6 bases and at J to 4 bases, leaving 8 bases not matched to a gene. Germline CDR1 MDHEN, CDR2 SYDVKM. CDR3 length equals 14 residues. CDR3 DNA: TGTGCCAGCAGACCGGACAGGGCCGAGTACGAGCAGTACTTC. This codes for CASRPDRAEYEQYF. Full variable domain (missing parts from reference TRBV28 and TRBJ2-7): DVKVTQSSRYLVKRTGEKVFLECVQDMDHENMFWYRQDPGLGLRLIYFSYDVKMKEKGDIPEGYSVSREKKERFSLILESASTNQTSMYLCASRPDRAEYEQYFGPGTRLTVT.

The V gene is TRBV5-4, the J gene TRBJ1-1, with D tentatively TRBD1 (5 bases). The CDR3 has 12 residues. CDR1 and CDR2 from the germline V gene are SGHNT and YYREEE (reference sequence). The V end lost 4 bases, the J end lost 2 bases, and 6 bases lay between the germline ends. Here the CDR3 DNA reads TGTGCCAGCAGCAGGGGAAACACTGAAGCTTTCTTT. Translated: CASSRGNTEAFF.

The rearrangement uses TRBV3-1 and TRBJ1-2; TRBD1 is a possible D gene (6 bases). Germline CDR1 reads LGHDT; CDR2 reads YNNKEL (reference sequence). The V end lost 0 bases, the J end lost 2 bases, and 7 bases lay between the germline ends. The CDR3 runs 14 residues. The CDR3: CASSQDQGNYGYTF. CDR3 sequence (DNA): TGTGCCAGCAGCCAAGACCAGGGGAACTATGGCTACACCTTC.

This clonotype was found a few times. The rearrangement joins TRBV20-1 to TRBJ2-2; unclear D gene. V gave up 1 base and J gave up 4 bases, with 13 bases separating them. This CDR3 has 15 residues. Germline assignment: CDR1 DFQATT and CDR2 SNEGSKA (reference sequence). Here the CDR3 DNA reads TGCAGTGCTAGAGTTGGCAAATTATTCACCGGGGAGCTGTTTTTT. This encodes CSARVGKLFTGELFF.

This clonotype showed up many times. The chain joins TRBV7-3 to TRBJ1-6; D possibly corresponds to TRBD1 (6 bases). CDR3 length: 14 residues. V was cut by 5 bases and J by 10 bases, with 15 bases left in between. CDR1 is SGHTA and CDR2 is FQGTGA in the germline V gene. The CDR3 coding sequence is TGTGCCAGCAGCACGACAGGTGCTCGCTCACCCCTCCACTTT. The encoded protein is CASSTTGARSPLHF.

This clonotype was observed a handful of times. This rearrangement joins TRBV27 to TRBJ1-3, with a possible D match to TRBD1 (6 bases). Per the germline V gene, CDR1 is MNHEY and CDR2 is SMNVEV (reference sequence). CDR3 length: 12 amino acids. In DNA, the CDR3 is TGTAGGACAGATAGCTCTGGAAACACCATATATTTT. This gives the protein CRTDSSGNTIYF.

This clonotype has ten or more counts. The chain combines TRBV29-1 with TRBJ2-7; D ambiguous. The CDR3 totals 12 residues. From germline, CDR1 is SQVTM and CDR2 ANQGSEA. V shed 0 bases and J shed 4 bases, with 7 bases lying between them. CDR3 coding DNA: TGCAGCGTTGAAGACTTCGGTTACGAGCAGTACTTC. Translation: CSVEDFGYEQYF.

This clonotype was detected only a few times. The chain employs TRBV28 and TRBJ2-7; D gene uncertain. Germline CDR1 and CDR2: MDHEN and SYDVKM. This CDR3 is built from 13 residues. Trimming took 3 bases from V and 3 from J, leaving 9 bases between them. The CDR3 region has the DNA TGTGCCAGCAGTTTCCATGATTTCTACGAGCAGTACTTC. Protein product: CASSFHDFYEQYF.

This clonotype was seen ten or more times. The chain uses TRBV7-7 and TRBJ2-3; possibly TRBD1 for D (5 bases). The V gene lost 2 bases and the J gene lost 6 bases, with 9 bases spanning the gap. CDR1 SSHAT and CDR2 FNYEAQ come from the germline V gene (reference sequence). This CDR3 comprises 13 residues. The CDR3 reads CASSLNTGDTQYF. In nucleotides, the CDR3 is TGTGCCAGCAGCTTAAACACAGGTGATACGCAGTATTTT.